This note documents a single TCR beta chain sequence. V lost 4 bases to trimming and J lost 6 bases, with 15 bases between them. The CDR3 totals 15 residues. Germline V gene lookup returns CDR1 LNHDA and CDR2 SQIVND (reference sequence). In the authors' methods: For nucleated cells, counts were estimated from reference gene primer amplification. Repertoires were generated with immunoSEQ multiplex PCR, while TCRdb's copy carries only in-frame clones and drops some. V, J and clone size are taken as reported in that table, and D and trimming were inferred from the DNA itself. The top ten hold 4% to 5.5% of the sample, which has 150,000 to 200,000 clones, about 88% seen once. The data were obtained in a study of blood T cell repertoires in COVID-19. Study as a whole: Samples of COVID-19 (acute and convalescent) were obtained from the United States, Italy and Spain. In each case, the material was cDNA or gDNA derived from T cells, B-cell-depleted T cells, or PBMCs.

The chain employs TRBV19 and TRBJ2-2; no definite D call. Sequencing was performed on peripheral blood. The receptor was derived from a human donor in a cohort sampled during active COVID-19. CDR3: CASSTLFTAPGELFF. The CDR3 DNA is TGTGCCAGTAGTACCCTTTTTACAGCTCCCGGGGAGCTGTTTTTT.